This paragraph reports one TCR beta chain. The read terminates 3 residues ahead of where the CDR3 ends, so the germline J gene completes it. This entry belongs to a study of Tregs in tolerant kidney transplant recipients. Recipients received nonmyeloablative bone marrow transplants from related graft donors, with transient mixed chimerism. Produced via immunoSEQ multiplex PCR; TCRdb's table is partial and in-frame only. Listed are about 15,000 clones; around 4% falls within the top ten. Germline V lookup: CDR1 MNHEY, CDR2 SVGEGT. The CDR3 spans 14 residues. V lost 2 bases and J lost 5, with 12 bases in between.

The material was CD4+ T cells from blood (PBMCs), obtained 12 months after the transplant. The clonotype originates from a human patient who received a combined kidney and bone marrow transplant. Some T cells may arise from the graft donor. The rearrangement uses TRBV6-2 or TRBV6-3 and TRBJ1-1, with D perhaps TRBD1 (5 bases). The sequenced part of the CDR3 DNA is TGTGCCAGCAGTTACCAGGGAATGTTGACTGAA. Translating gives CASSYQGMLTE. The complete CDR3 reads CASSYQGMLTEAFF.